Listed here is a single T cell receptor beta chain. Its antigen specificity is not known. Including the terminal cysteine and phenylalanine, the CDR3 comprises 11 residues. No DNA was logged. From a lookup of the germline V gene, CDR1 and CDR2 are SGHDN and FVKESK. Sequencing used an Illumina HiSeq 2000. TCR beta cDNA libraries were made by 5'RACE template switching that added a universal primer site and unique molecular identifiers. cDNA synthesis was primed from the TCR beta constant segment and was followed by two successive PCR amplification steps. The study's own analysis went as follows. MIGEC was used to demultiplex reads and group reads by UMI, and MiTCR was used to assemble and quantify clonotypes. To exclude erroneous sequences, only TCR cDNA sequences supported by at least two reads were retained. The tcR package was used for downstream repertoire analysis, with clonotypes matched between fractions based on CDR3 nucleotide sequence plus V segment. VDJmatch was used to annotate antigen specificity against VDJdb, with one amino acid substitution in CDR3 allowed. With the reads reprocessed by TCRdb, a single entry stands for each CDR3 protein sequence and no DNA is reported. The V and J calls, along with clone size, are taken from TCRdb and not from the paper's own processing. The table for this sample lists over 200,000 distinct CDR3 sequences. The ten largest account for approximately 0.39% of the sample.

A commercial ELISA kit detecting HCMV-specific IgG in serum was used to determine HCMV serostatus. Ficoll density gradient centrifugation was used to isolate peripheral blood mononuclear cells from blood. This sample stems from a study of T cells expressing NK-cell markers (dated by TCRdb to 2019 to 2021). About the study as a whole: Three sorted T-cell subsets (CD3+CD56+NKG2C+, CD3+CD56+NKG2C- and CD3+CD56-NKG2C+) from fewer than 10 donors had their TCR beta-chain repertoires profiled. Seven of the eight sequenced donors were HCMV-seropositive and one was HCMV-seronegative. All eight donors whose samples were sequenced were randomly selected healthy volunteers, three of them men and five women. Illumina HiSeq 2000/2500, MiSeq or NextSeq was used to sequence libraries as 2 x 150 bp reads. Broad study findings and their caveats: Those dominant clonotypes were again the most abundant among CD3+CD56-NKG2C+ cells in four donors, at about 28.3-60.1%. For six donors, the dominant CD3+CD56+NKG2C+ clonotypes were among the top 10 CD8+ clonotypes and accounted for about 1.0-7.5% of CD8+ T cells. Whether the expanded NKG2C-expressing T cell clones were specific for HCMV antigens was left unclear.

Rearrangement joined TRBV14 to TRBJ1-1. This TCR derives from a man between 18 and 35 years old in good health. Donor details come from another sample of the same person, matched by shared clones. Sequenced sample: blood T cells: a sorted CD56 or NKG2C T cell subset, CD4+ or CD8+ T cells, or bulk PBMC T cells (not recorded which). CDR3 sequence: CASSQAGGAFF.